A selection of T cell receptor beta chains follows, all from one sample in a study of blood T cell repertoires in COVID-19. Using immunoSEQ multiplex PCR, the repertoire was profiled, and TCRdb retains in-frame clones only, with some absent. The sample yields 200,000 or so clones, 60% to 85% seen once. Sequencing input: peripheral blood. The source is a woman aged 70-85 years with acute or convalescent COVID-19. The CDR3 runs from the conserved cysteine through the conserved F or W. D genes are given only for firm matches. The size of a clone is reported for some rows only, either as once, few or many, or as a class for expanded clones.

>TRBJ1-6|NA|NA|TRBV19
TGTGCCAGTAGTACCGACGTTTCAGGGAATTCACCCCTCCACTTT
CASSTDVSGNSPLHF
>TRBJ2-7|NA|NA|TRBV3-1/TRBV3-2
TGTGCCAGCAGCCAGAGCTACGAGCAGTACTTC
CASSQSYEQYF
>TRBJ2-3|NA|TRBD2|TRBV3-1/TRBV3-2
TGTGCCAGCAGCCGGGGACTAGCGGGAGGTAAAACAGATACGCAGTATTTT
CASSRGLAGGKTDTQYF
>TRBJ2-3|NA|NA|TRBV5-1
TGCGCCAGCAGCTTGGCCCCCTACTCCACAGATACGCAGTATTTT
CASSLAPYSTDTQYF
>TRBJ1-4|NA|NA|TRBV18
TGTGCCAGCTCCCTAATGGGAGGGGAAAAACTGTTTTTT
CASSLMGGEKLFF
>TRBJ2-1|few|TRBD2|TRBV24-1
TGTGCCACCAGTGACCAAACGACTAGCGGGGTCTCCTACAATGAGCAGTTCTTC
CATSDQTTSGVSYNEQFF
>TRBJ1-4|NA|NA|TRBV25-1
TGTGCCAGCACGGGATCAACTAATGAAAAACTGTTTTTT
CASTGSTNEKLFF
>TRBJ1-2|NA|TRBD1|TRBV19
TGTGCCAGTAGTCAAGGACAGGCAACCTTCTATGGCTACACCTTC
CASSQGQATFYGYTF
>TRBJ1-6|once|NA|TRBV27
TGTGCCAGCAGTCCCACAGACCTCAGGGCCCTCCACTTT
CASSPTDLRALHF
>TRBJ2-7|NA|NA|TRBV6-4
TGTGCCAGCACCCCCCGTATCGACGAGCAGTACTTC
CASTPRIDEQYF
>TRBJ2-7|NA|TRBD1|TRBV6-5
TGTGCCAGCAGTTACTCGGGGACAGGGCAGGAGGAGCAGTACTTC
CASSYSGTGQEEQYF
>TRBJ1-6|NA|NA|TRBV2
TGTGCCAGCAGTGACTCGGTTGTCAATTCACCCCTCCACTTT
CASSDSVVNSPLHF
>TRBJ1-1|NA|TRBD1|TRBV5-1
TGCGCCAGCAGCTCACCGGGACAGGGGGCCCCATTCCTCAGGAACACTGAAGCTTTCTTT
CASSSPGQGAPFLRNTEAFF
>TRBJ1-6|NA|NA|TRBV5-1
TGCGCCAGCGGCCCCGGGGGGGTCAATTCACCCCTCCACTTT
CASGPGGVNSPLHF
>TRBJ2-7|NA|TRBD2|TRBV28
TGTGCCAGCAGTCCGCGGGAGTCCGACGAGCAGTACTTC
CASSPRESDEQYF
>TRBJ2-1|NA|NA|TRBV7-9
TGTGCCAGCAGCTTAGAACTAGATCACAATGAGCAGTTCTTC
CASSLELDHNEQFF
>TRBJ2-2|NA|NA|TRBV30
TGTGCTGGAGGGGCCCGGGAGCTGTTTTTT
CAGGARELFF
>TRBJ1-1|NA|TRBD1|TRBV28
TGTGCCACCCGACTTCCCGGACAGGGGGCTGCTGAAGCTTTCTTT
CATRLPGQGAAEAFF
>TRBJ2-5|NA|TRBD1|TRBV10-3
TGTGCCATCAGTGACCCCGGACAGGGCGGGGAGACCCAGTACTTC
CAISDPGQGGETQYF
>TRBJ2-1|once|TRBD2|TRBV4-2
TGTGCCAGCAGCCAACCGGGACTAGTAGATGTATATTTCTTC
CASSQPGLVDVYFF
>TRBJ1-2|NA|TRBD1|TRBV5-1
TGCGCCAGCAGCGCGGGGGGACAGATCAACTATGGCTACACCTTC
CASSAGGQINYGYTF
>TRBJ2-5|NA|NA|TRBV9
TGTGCCAGCAGCGTAGGGGGGGTGGAGACCCAGTACTTC
CASSVGGVETQYF
>TRBJ2-5|NA|TRBD2|TRBV6-5
TGTGCCAGCAGTTATCTAGCGGGAGAGACCCAGTACTTC
CASSYLAGETQYF
>TRBJ2-7|NA|NA|TRBV7-2
TGTGCCAGCAGCTTAGGGGCCGGGGTGTCCTACGAGCAGTACTTC
CASSLGAGVSYEQYF
>TRBJ1-1|few|TRBD1|TRBV28
TGTGCCAGCAGCCCCCAGGGGGGTTACAGGAAGAACACTGAAGCTTTCTTT
CASSPQGGYRKNTEAFF
>TRBJ2-5|NA|NA|TRBV30
TGTGCCTGGAGTGCTATGTACCAAGAGACCCAGTACTTC
CAWSAMYQETQYF
>TRBJ2-7|NA|TRBD2|TRBV19
TGTGCCAGTAGTCTCGAACTAGCGGGAGGTCACGAGCAGTACTTC
CASSLELAGGHEQYF
>TRBJ2-7|NA|TRBD1|TRBV10-3
TGTGCCATCAATGCCGGGACAGAGGGTGCCTACCAGCAGTACTTC
CAINAGTEGAYQQYF
>TRBJ2-7|NA|TRBD1|TRBV18
TGTGCCAGCTCAGGACAGGGGGAACGCTACGAGCAGTACTTC
CASSGQGERYEQYF
>TRBJ1-6|NA|NA|TRBV19
TGTGCCAGTAGTCTACGGGTCCTTAATTCACCCCTCCACTTT
CASSLRVLNSPLHF
>TRBJ2-3|NA|TRBD2|TRBV9
TGTGCCAGCAGCGTGGGACTAGCGGGAGCTGGGGCAGATACGCAGTATTTT
CASSVGLAGAGADTQYF
>TRBJ1-1|once|TRBD1|TRBV5-8
TGTGCCAGCAGCCCAAAACAGGGGTTGGGCACTGAAGCTTTCTTT
CASSPKQGLGTEAFF
>TRBJ1-2|NA|TRBD1|TRBV3-1/TRBV3-2
TGTGCCAGCAGCCAAGATGCGGGGACAGGGGGATATGGCTACACCTTC
CASSQDAGTGGYGYTF
>TRBJ2-7|NA|TRBD2|TRBV11-3
TGTGCCAGCAGTAAAACTCGGGAGGGCGAGCAGTACTTC
CASSKTREGEQYF
>TRBJ1-3|NA|NA|TRBV28
TGTGCCAGCAGTTTAGGGGCAGCTCACCTCTCTGGAAACACCATATATTTT
CASSLGAAHLSGNTIYF
>TRBJ2-5|NA|NA|TRBV5-1
TGCGCCAGCAGCTTGGAAGGGGGGGCCACGGTAGAGACCCAGTACTTC
CASSLEGGATVETQYF
>TRBJ2-3|NA|TRBD1|TRBV28
TGTGCCAGCAGTGTCGGGGACAGAACGCTCCCAGATACGCAGTATTTT
CASSVGDRTLPDTQYF